These 13 T cell receptor beta chains came from one sample sequenced in a study of blood T cell repertoires in COVID-19 (dated by TCRdb to 2019 to 2021). The library was produced with the immunoSEQ multiplex PCR assay. TCRdb re-hosts the immuneACCESS table, in-frame sequences only. Its copies lack some clones; in the studies checked, an unresolved V gene accounts for under half of them, and the cause for the rest is not known. Here the sample has around 79,000 clones; roughly nine tenths occur a single time. The top ten clonotypes cover about 8.2% of the sample. Sequences were obtained from peripheral blood. The origin of the receptors is a human donor in a cohort sampled during active COVID-19.

The rearrangement links TRBV27 to TRBJ1-2; 9 bases match TRBD1. This CDR3 region has 14 residues. With V trimmed by 2 bases and J by 5 bases, 3 bases remained unmatched. Germline V gives CDR1 MNHEY, CDR2 SMNVEV (reference sequence). CDR3 amino acids: CASSLGTGTYGYTF. The DNA of the CDR3 is TGTGCCAGCAGTTTAGGGACAGGGACTTATGGCTACACCTTC.

This chain uses TRBV10-3 with TRBJ2-3, with 8 bases identical to TRBD2. Trimming removed 4 bases from V and 4 bases from J; junction bases left unmatched: 10. Germline-derived CDR1 and CDR2 are ENHRY and SYGVKD. This CDR3 is built from 16 residues. The CDR3 nucleotides read TGTGCCATCAGTGGTAGCTTGCGGGGGGCATCAGATACGCAGTATTTT. Translated: CAISGSLRGASDTQYF.

The V and J genes are TRBV15 and TRBJ1-2; 10 bases are shared with TRBD1. With V trimmed by 5 bases and J by 6 bases, 12 bases remained unmatched. Germline V gene lookup returns CDR1 LNHNV and CDR2 YYDKDF (reference sequence). The CDR3 has 16 amino acids. CDR3 loop: CATSADRGRFLDGYTF. The CDR3 DNA reads TGTGCCACCAGCGCCGACAGGGGGCGCTTTCTCGATGGCTACACCTTC. The whole variable domain, filled in from reference TRBV15 and TRBJ1-2, reads DAMVIQNPRYQVTQFGKPVTLSCSQTLNHNVMYWYQQKSSQAPKLLFHYYDKDFNNEADTPDNFQSRRPNTSFCFLDIRSPGLGDTAMYLCATSADRGRFLDGYTFGSGTRLTVV.

In DNA form, the CDR3 reads TGTGCCAGCTCACCAGCAGACCGGGGACTAGCGGGGGGAAACACAGATACGCAGTATTTT. It encodes CASSPADRGLAGGNTDTQYF. This chain joins TRBV18 and TRBJ2-3; 15 bases line up with TRBD2. Germline CDR1 is KGHSH and CDR2 is LQKENI. The CDR3 has 20 residues. V trimming: 2 bases; J trimming: 2 bases; junction bases outside the gene matches: 11. The variable domain in full, with the rest retrieved from reference TRBV18 and TRBJ2-3, is NAGVMQNPRHLVRRRGQEARLRCSPMKGHSHVYWYRQLPEEGLKFMVYLQKENIIDESGMPKERFSAEFPKEGPSILRIQQVVRGDSAAYFCASSPADRGLAGGNTDTQYFGPGTRLTVL.

This chain connects TRBV7-9 to TRBJ2-6; 9 bases match TRBD1. Germline assignment: CDR1 SEHNR and CDR2 FQNEAQ (reference sequence). V trimming: 6 bases; J trimming: 0 bases; junction bases outside the gene matches: 9. CDR3 length equals 18 residues. DNA of the CDR3: TGTGCCAGCAGGGATGGGACAGGGATAAGCTCTGGGGCCAACGTCCTGACTTTC. Protein product: CASRDGTGISSGANVLTF.

V usage is TRBV7-9 and J usage is TRBJ1-2; D is possibly TRBD1 (5 bases). Trimming removed 5 bases from V and 5 bases from J, with 18 bases in between. Germline values: CDR1 SEHNR, CDR2 FQNEAQ (reference sequence). The length of the CDR3 is 15 residues. CDR3 sequence reads: CASSPAGGDSYGYTF. The CDR3 DNA sequence: TGTGCCAGCAGCCCCGCCGGGGGGGATTCGTATGGCTACACCTTC.

DNA of the CDR3: TGTGCCATCAGTGAGTCGGAAGGACAGGGGGTTGACGAGCAGTACTTC. This codes for CAISESEGQGVDEQYF. This chain links TRBV10-3 with TRBJ2-7, with 10 bases identical to TRBD1. Per germline, CDR1 ENHRY and CDR2 SYGVKD. The length of the CDR3 is 16 residues. The ends lost 0 bases at V and 5 bases at J; junction bases unmatched: 7.

V is TRBV19 and J is TRBJ1-1; 7 positions agree with TRBD1. This CDR3 region has 15 residues. Unmatched junction bases numbered 13, after V lost 9 bases and J lost 3 bases. The germline V gene has CDR1 LNHDA and CDR2 SQIVND (reference sequence). The CDR3 sequence: CASSLRTGLYTEAFF. As DNA, the CDR3 is TGTGCCAGCAGCCTCCGGACAGGATTGTACACTGAAGCTTTCTTT.

This clone was detected only once. The genes are TRBV6-5 and TRBJ1-2; 8 nucleotides match TRBD1. This CDR3 comprises 13 residues. Germline V gene data show CDR1 as MNHEY and CDR2 as SVGAGI. V was pared by 5 bases and J by 8 bases, with 7 bases of the junction left unmatched. DNA of the CDR3: TGTGCCAGCAGTCTGAAGGACAGGGACGGCTACACCTTC. Translated: CASSLKDRDGYTF.

The V gene is TRBV6-5, the J gene TRBJ1-2, with D perhaps matching TRBD1 (5 bases). This CDR3 region has 13 residues. Germline CDR1 is MNHEY and CDR2 is SVGAGI. Trimming cost V 5 bases and J 8 bases, with 15 bases left between them. The CDR3 sequence is CASSRQGMGGYTF. As DNA, the CDR3 is TGTGCCAGCAGTCGTCAGGGAATGGGCGGCTACACCTTC.

CDR3 in DNA: TGTGCCAGCAGAAGTACAGGTTATGGCTATGTGGGCACTGAAGCTTTCTTT. Translation gives CASRSTGYGYVGTEAFF. J is TRBJ1-1 and V is TRBV7-9; tentatively, D is TRBD1 (5 bases). There are 17 residues in the CDR3. The germline gives CDR1 SEHNR, CDR2 FQNEAQ (reference sequence). V gave up 6 bases and J gave up 4 bases, with 24 bases separating them.

V and J are TRBV4-1 and TRBJ1-1; TRBD1 might be the D (6 bases). This CDR3 has 17 residues. The V and J ends lost 1 base and 0 bases respectively, with 15 bases between them. Germline CDR1 and CDR2: MGHRA and YSYEKL. The CDR3 spells CASSQAPDRVMNTEAFF. The CDR3 coding sequence is TGCGCCAGCAGCCAAGCTCCGGACAGAGTCATGAACACTGAAGCTTTCTTT.

The chain combines TRBV7-2 with TRBJ2-3; 7 nucleotides match TRBD2. The V and J ends lost 0 bases and 6 bases, in that order; junction bases with no gene match: 9. From germline, CDR1 is SGHTA and CDR2 FQGNSA. The CDR3 totals 16 residues. The CDR3 coding sequence is TGTGCCAGCAGCTTAGCGGGGGGGACCACCCCCGATACGCAGTATTTT. Residues: CASSLAGGTTPDTQYF.